This T cell receptor (beta chain) was recorded in a study of T-cell reconstitution after alpha-beta-depleted transplantation in children. The CDR3 consists of 13 residues. The V and J ends lost 5 bases and 4 bases respectively, with 11 bases between them. As it was prepared, the TCRbeta library received unique molecular identifiers. TCRdb passed the PCR reads through MiXCR, listing each CDR3 protein once. The table includes around 370,000 distinct CDR3 sequences, about a tenth detected once. The chain links TRBV12-3 or TRBV12-4 to TRBJ1-1; no reliable D call. The sequencing here drew on PBMCs from the stem cell graft donor, taken from the stem cell graft. The receptor was derived from a human donor who donated a stem cell graft to a child with acute lymphoblastic leukemia. The CDR3: CASSPYTATEAFF. CDR3 DNA sequence: TGTGCCAGCAGTCCCTACACAGCCACTGAAGCTTTCTTT.